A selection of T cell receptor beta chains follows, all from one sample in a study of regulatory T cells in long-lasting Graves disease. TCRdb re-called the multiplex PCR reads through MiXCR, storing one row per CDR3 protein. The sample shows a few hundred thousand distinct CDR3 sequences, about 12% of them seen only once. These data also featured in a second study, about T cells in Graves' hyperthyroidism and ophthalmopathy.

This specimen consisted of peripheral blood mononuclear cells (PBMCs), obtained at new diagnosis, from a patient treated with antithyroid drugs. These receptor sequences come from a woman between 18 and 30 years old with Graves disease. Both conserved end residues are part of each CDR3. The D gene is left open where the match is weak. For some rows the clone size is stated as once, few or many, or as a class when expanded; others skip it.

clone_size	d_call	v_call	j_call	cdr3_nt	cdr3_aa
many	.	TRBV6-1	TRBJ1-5	TGTGCCAGCAGTGAACAGGGGAGGGGCAGCAATCAGCCCCAGCATTTT	CASSEQGRGSNQPQHF
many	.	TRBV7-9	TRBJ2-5	TGTGCCAGCAGCTTAGAGGCATATCAAGAGACCCAGTACTTC	CASSLEAYQETQYF
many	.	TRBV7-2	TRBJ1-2	TGTGCCAGCAGCTTAGGAGGTTTCTTATTCAACTATGGCTACACCTTC	CASSLGGFLFNYGYTF
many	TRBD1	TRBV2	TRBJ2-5	TGTGCCAGTAGGACAGGTTTGGAGACCCAGTACTTC	CASRTGLETQYF
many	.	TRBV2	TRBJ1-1	TGTGCCAGCAGGGTTGACAGTGGCACTGAAGCTTTCTTT	CASRVDSGTEAFF
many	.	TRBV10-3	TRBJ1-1	TGTGCCATCAGTGAGTCCGCAGAGATGAACACTGAAGCTTTCTTT	CAISESAEMNTEAFF
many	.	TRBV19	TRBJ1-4	TGTGCCAGTAGTCTGGCCTTAAGGGAAAAACTGTTTTTT	CASSLALREKLFF
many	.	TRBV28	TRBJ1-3	TGTGCCAGCAGGACCCCTGGAAACACCATATATTTT	CASRTPGNTIYF
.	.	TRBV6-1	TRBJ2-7	TGTGCCAGCAGTGTGGGCCTCGACTCCAAGCAGTACTTC	CASSVGLDSKQYF
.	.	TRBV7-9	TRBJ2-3	TGTGCCAGCAGCTTAGCGGGACTTAAAACAGATACGCAGTATTTT	CASSLAGLKTDTQYF